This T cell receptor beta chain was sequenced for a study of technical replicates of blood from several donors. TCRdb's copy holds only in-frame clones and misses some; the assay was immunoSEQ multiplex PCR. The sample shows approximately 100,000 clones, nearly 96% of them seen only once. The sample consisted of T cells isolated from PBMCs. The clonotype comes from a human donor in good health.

The CDR3 reads CASSWGTANTEAFF. The CDR3, as DNA: TGCGCCAGCAGCTGGGGGACAGCGAACACTGAAGCTTTCTTT. V and J are TRBV5-1 and TRBJ1-1; TRBD1 agrees at 7 bases. The CDR3 runs 14 residues. Germline CDR1 is SGHRS and CDR2 is YFSETQ. V lost 3 bases to trimming and J lost 1 base; unmatched junction nucleotides: 3.